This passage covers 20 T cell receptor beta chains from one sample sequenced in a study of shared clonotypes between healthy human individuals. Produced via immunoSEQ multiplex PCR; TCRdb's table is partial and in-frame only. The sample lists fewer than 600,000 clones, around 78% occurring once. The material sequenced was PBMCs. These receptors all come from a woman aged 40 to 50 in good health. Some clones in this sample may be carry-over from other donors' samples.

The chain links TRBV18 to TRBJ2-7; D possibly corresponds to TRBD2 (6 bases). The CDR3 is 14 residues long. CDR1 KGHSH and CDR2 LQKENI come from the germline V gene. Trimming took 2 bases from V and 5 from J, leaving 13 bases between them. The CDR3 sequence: CASSPFGRQDEQYF. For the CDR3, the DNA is TGTGCCAGCTCACCATTTGGGAGGCAGGACGAGCAGTACTTC.

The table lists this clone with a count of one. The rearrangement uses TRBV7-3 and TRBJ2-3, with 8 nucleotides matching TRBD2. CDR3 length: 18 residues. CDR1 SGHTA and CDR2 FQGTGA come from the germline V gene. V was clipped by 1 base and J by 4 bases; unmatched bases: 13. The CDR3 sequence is CASSLKPTTSELADTQYF. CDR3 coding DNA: TGTGCCAGCAGCTTAAAGCCCACGACTAGCGAGTTAGCAGATACGCAGTATTTT. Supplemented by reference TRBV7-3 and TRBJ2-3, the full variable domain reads GAGVSQTPSNKVTEKGKYVELRCDPISGHTALYWYRQSLGQGPEFLIYFQGTGAADDSGLPNDRFFAVRPEGSVSTLKIQRTERGDSAVYLCASSLKPTTSELADTQYFGPGTRLTVL.

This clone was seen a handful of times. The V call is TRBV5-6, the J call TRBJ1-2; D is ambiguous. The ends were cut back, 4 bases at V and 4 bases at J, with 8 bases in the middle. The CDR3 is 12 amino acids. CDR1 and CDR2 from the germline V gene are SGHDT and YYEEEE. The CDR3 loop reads CASSRFSYGYTF. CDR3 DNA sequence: TGTGCCAGCAGCCGATTTAGCTATGGCTACACCTTC. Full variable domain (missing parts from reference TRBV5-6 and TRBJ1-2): DAGVTQSPTHLIKTRGQQVTLRCSPKSGHDTVSWYQQALGQGPQFIFQYYEEEERQRGNFPDRFSGHQFPNYSSELNVNALLLGDSALYLCASSRFSYGYTFGSGTRLTVV.

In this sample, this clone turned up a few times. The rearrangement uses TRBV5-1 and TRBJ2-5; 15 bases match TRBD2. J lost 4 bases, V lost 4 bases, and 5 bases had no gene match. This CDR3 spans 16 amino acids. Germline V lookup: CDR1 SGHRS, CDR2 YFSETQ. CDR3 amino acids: CASSIGLAGGRETQYF. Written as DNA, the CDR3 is TGCGCCAGCAGCATAGGACTAGCGGGAGGGAGAGAGACCCAGTACTTC.

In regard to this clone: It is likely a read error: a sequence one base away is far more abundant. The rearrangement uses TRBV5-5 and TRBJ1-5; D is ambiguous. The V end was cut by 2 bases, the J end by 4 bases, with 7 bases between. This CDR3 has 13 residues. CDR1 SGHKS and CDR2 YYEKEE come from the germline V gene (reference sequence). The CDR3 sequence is CASSLGPNQPQHF. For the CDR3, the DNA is TGTGCCAGCAGCTTAGGTCCTAATCAGCCCCAGCATTTT.

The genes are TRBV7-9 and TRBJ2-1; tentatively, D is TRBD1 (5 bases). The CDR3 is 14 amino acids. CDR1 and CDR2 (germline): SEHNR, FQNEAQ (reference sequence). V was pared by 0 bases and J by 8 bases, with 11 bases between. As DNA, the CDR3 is TGTGCCAGCAGCTTAGCAGGGGCAAACGATGAGCAGTTCTTC. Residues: CASSLAGANDEQFF.

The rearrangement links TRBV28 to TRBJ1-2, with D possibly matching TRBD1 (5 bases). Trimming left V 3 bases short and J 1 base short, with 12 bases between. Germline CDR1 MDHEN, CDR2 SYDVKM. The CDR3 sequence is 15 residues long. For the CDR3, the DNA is TGTGCCAGCAGTTTGACGGGGCCCATTAACTATGGCTACACCTTC. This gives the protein CASSLTGPINYGYTF.

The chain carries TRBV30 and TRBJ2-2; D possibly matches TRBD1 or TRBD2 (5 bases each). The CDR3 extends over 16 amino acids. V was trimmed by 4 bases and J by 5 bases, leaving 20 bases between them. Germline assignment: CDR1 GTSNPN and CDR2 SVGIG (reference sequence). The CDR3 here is CAWIPTELVVTGELFF. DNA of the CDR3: TGTGCCTGGATCCCGACAGAACTAGTGGTTACCGGGGAGCTGTTTTTT.

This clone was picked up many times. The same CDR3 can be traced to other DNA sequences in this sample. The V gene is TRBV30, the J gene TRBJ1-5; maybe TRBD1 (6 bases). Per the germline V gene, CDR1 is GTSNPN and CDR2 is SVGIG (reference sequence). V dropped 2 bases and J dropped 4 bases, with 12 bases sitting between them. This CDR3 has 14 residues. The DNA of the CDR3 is TGTGCCTGGAGTACCGGGACACTAAATCAGCCCCAGCATTTT. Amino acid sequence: CAWSTGTLNQPQHF.

The CDR3 sequence: CASEGQGGNEQFF. The CDR3 region has the DNA TGTGCCAGCGAGGGACAGGGCGGGAATGAGCAGTTCTTC. The chain recombines TRBV19 with TRBJ2-1; TRBD1 aligns across 9 bases. Germline-derived CDR1 and CDR2 are LNHDA and SQIVND (reference sequence). V was clipped by 9 bases and J by 7 bases; unmatched bases: 7. CDR3 length: 13 residues.

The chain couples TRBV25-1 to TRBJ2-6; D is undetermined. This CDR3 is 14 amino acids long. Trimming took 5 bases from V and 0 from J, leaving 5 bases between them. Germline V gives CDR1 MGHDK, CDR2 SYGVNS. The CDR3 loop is CASSTSSGANVLTF. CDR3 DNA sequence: TGTGCCAGCAGTACCAGCTCTGGGGCCAACGTCCTGACTTTC.

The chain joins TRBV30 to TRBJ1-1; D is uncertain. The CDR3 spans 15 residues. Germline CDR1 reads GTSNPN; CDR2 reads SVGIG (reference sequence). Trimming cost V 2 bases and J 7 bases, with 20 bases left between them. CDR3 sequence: CAWSPSASLGSEAFF. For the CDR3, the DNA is TGTGCCTGGAGTCCCTCGGCCTCCCTAGGGAGTGAAGCTTTCTTT. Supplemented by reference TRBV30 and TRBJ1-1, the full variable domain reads SQTIHQWPATLVQPVGSPLSLECTVEGTSNPNLYWYRQAAGRGLQLLFYSVGIGQISSEVPQNLSASRPQDRQFILSSKKLLLSDSGFYLCAWSPSASLGSEAFFGQGTRLTVV.

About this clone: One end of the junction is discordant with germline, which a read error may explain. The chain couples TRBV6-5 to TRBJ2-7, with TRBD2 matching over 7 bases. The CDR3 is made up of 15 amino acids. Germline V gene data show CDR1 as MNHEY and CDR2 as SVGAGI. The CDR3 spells CASSLARGWRTQSNF. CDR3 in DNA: TGTGCCAGCAGCCTCGCGCGGGGGTGGAGGACCCAATCCAACTTC.

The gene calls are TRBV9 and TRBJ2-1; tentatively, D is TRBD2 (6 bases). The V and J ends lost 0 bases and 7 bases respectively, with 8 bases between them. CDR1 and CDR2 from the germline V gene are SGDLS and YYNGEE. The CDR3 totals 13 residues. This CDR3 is CASSVGAGNEQFF. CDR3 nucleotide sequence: TGTGCCAGCAGCGTAGGGGCGGGGAATGAGCAGTTCTTC.

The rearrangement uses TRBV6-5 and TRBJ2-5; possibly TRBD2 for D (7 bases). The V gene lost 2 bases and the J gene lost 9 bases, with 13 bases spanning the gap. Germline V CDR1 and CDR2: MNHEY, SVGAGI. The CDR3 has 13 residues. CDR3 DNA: TGTGCCAGCAGTTACATCGAGGGGGGGGCCCAGTACTTC. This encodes CASSYIEGGAQYF.

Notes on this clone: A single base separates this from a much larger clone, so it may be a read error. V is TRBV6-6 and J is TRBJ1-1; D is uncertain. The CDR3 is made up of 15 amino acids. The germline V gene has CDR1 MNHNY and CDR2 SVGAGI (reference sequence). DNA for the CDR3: TGTGCCAGCAGTACGAGGGAGGGAGGGAACACTGAAGTTTTCTTT. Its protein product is CASSTREGGNTEVFF.

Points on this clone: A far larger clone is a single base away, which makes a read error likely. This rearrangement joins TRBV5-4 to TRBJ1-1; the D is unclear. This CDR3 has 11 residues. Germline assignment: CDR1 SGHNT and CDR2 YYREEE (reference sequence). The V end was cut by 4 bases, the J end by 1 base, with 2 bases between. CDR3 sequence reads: CASSENTEAFF. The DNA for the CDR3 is TGTGCCAGCAGCGAGAACACTGAAGCTTTCTTT.

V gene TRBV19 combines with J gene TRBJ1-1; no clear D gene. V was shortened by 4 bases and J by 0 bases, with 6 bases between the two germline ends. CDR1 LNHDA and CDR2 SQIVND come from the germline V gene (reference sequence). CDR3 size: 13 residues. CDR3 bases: TGTGCCAGTAGTACCACACTGAACACTGAAGCTTTCTTT. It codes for CASSTTLNTEAFF.

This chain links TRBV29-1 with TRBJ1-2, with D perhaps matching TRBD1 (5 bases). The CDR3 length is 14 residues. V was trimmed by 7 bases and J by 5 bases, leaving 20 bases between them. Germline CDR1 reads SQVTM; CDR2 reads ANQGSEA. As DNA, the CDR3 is TGCAGCGGATGGTCTCCTGGGGGAGGGTATGGCTACACCTTC. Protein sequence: CSGWSPGGGYGYTF.

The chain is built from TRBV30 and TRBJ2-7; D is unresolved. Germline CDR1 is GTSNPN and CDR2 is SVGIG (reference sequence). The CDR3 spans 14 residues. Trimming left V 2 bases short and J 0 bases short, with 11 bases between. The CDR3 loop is CAWSRYPFSYEQYF. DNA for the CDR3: TGTGCCTGGAGTCGGTACCCCTTCTCCTACGAGCAGTACTTC.